This T cell receptor (beta chain) was observed in a study of blood T cell repertoires in COVID-19. Background on the study: The United States, Italy and Spain supplied acute and convalescent COVID-19 samples. Sources were T cells, B-cell-depleted T cells, or PBMCs; the material itself was cDNA or gDNA.

CDR1 and CDR2 (germline): KGHSH, LQKENI. The CDR3 spans 13 residues. After removal of 3 bases from V and 4 bases from J, the junction contained 2 bases not matched to a gene. Method: immunoSEQ multiplex PCR; TCRdb's copy keeps in-frame clones and lacks some. Of about 150,000 clones in the sample, 85% to 90% are singletons; the top ten hold under 2.5%. The source material was peripheral blood. This clonotype originated in a man aged 50 to 59 with active COVID-19. This rearrangement joins TRBV18 to TRBJ1-2; 7 bases agree with TRBD1. The CDR3 is CASSPDRLYGYTF. The CDR3 DNA reads as TGTGCCAGCTCACCGGACAGGCTCTATGGCTACACCTTC.